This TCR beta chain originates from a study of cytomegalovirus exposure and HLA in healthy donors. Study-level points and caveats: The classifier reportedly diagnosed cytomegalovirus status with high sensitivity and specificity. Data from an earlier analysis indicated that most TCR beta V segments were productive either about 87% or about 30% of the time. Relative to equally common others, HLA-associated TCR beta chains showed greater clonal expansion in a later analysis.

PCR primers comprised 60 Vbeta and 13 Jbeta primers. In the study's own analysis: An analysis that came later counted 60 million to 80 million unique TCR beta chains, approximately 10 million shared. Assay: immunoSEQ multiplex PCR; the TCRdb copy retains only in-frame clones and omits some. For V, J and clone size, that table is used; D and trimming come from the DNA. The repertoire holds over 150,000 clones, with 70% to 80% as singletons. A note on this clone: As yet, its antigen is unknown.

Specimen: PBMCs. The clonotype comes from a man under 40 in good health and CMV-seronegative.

The CDR3 loop reads CASSLGRSGVEKLFF. CDR3 nucleotides: TGTGCCAGCAGCTTGGGGCGGTCAGGGGTCGAAAAACTGTTTTTT. The rearrangement uses TRBV5-6 and TRBJ1-4; perhaps TRBD1 as D (6 bases). CDR1 and CDR2 from the germline V gene are SGHDT and YYEEEE. The CDR3 covers 15 residues. Trimming stripped 0 bases from V and 8 bases from J, with 14 bases between.